This T cell receptor beta chain is from a study of CDR3 diversity in severe acne. MiXCR, applied by TCRdb to the PCR reads, yields one record per CDR3 protein. This sample carries around 94,000 distinct CDR3 sequences, around 53% of them seen once, and the ten largest clones take under 15%. V was clipped by 4 bases and J by 4 bases, with 12 bases between them. CDR1 SGHKS and CDR2 YYEKEE come from the germline V gene (reference sequence). This CDR3 has 13 amino acids. This sequence joins TRBV5-5 and TRBJ2-7, with no clear D. This TCR derives from a male donor with acne. The sample consisted of blood. In nucleotides, the CDR3 is TGTGCCAGCAGCGCGTCTGCGATATACGAGCAGTACTTC. It yields the protein CASSASAIYEQYF.